The clone carrying this T cell receptor (beta chain) was observed many times. Antigen specificity is unknown. Peripheral blood samples of around 9.8 milliliters were drawn from each donor. This sample stems from a study of blood T cells in healthy people across ages. A J-beta primer mix and a sample-barcoded 5' primer were used in a second PCR of about 7 to 12 cycles. CDR3-containing paired-end reads numbering at least 2.5 million came from each sample. MiXCR, applied by TCRdb to the 5' RACE reads, yields one record per CDR3 protein. The table has hundreds of thousands of distinct CDR3 sequences, around 52% seen once; the top ten hold less than 15%. Trimming stripped 3 bases from V and 8 bases from J, with 13 bases between. CDR1 ENHRY and CDR2 SYGVKD come from the germline V gene. The CDR3 runs 13 residues. Overall study findings and caveats: A roughly linear age-dependent decrease characterized TCR beta diversity per million T cells. The study could not conclusively compare naive and antigen-experienced cells, given its unsorted PBMCs.

The sample consisted of blood. This receptor was taken from a woman of 80 years or more in good health. This rearrangement joins TRBV10-3 to TRBJ2-5; D not certain. This chain's CDR3 is CAISDEAPITQYF. The CDR3 bases are TGTGCCATCAGTGATGAAGCGCCGATCACCCAGTACTTC.